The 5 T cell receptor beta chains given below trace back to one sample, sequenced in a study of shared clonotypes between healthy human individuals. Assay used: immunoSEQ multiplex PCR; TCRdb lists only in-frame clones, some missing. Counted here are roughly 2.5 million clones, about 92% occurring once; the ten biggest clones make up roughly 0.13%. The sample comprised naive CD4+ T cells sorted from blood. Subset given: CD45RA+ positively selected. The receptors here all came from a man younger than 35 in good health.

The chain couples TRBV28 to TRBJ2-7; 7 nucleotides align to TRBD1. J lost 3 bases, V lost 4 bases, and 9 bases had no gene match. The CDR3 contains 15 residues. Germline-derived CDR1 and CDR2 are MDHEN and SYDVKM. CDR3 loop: CASSSGQVDYYEQYF. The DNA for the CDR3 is TGTGCCAGCAGTTCCGGACAGGTCGACTACTACGAGCAGTACTTC.

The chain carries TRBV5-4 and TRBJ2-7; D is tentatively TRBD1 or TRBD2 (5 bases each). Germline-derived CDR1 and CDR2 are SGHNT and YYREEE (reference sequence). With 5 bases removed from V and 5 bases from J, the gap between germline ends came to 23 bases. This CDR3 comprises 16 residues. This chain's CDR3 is CASRLGAGTSRNEQYF. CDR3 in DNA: TGTGCCAGCAGACTAGGGGCCGGAACTTCGAGAAACGAGCAGTACTTC.

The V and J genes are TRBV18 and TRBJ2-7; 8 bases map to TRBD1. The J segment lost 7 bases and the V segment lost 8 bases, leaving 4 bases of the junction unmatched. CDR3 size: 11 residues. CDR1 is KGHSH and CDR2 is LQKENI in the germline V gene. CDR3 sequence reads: CASTTGEEQYF. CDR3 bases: TGTGCCAGCACGACAGGGGAGGAGCAGTACTTC.

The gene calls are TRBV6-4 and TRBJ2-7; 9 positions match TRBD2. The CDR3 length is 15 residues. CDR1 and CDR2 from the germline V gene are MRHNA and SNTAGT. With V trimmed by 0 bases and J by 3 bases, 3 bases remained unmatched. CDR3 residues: CASSDSTSGRYEQYF. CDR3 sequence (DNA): TGTGCCAGCAGTGACTCCACTAGCGGGCGCTACGAGCAGTACTTC.

The CDR3 reads CASSLGRGSAKNIQYF. In DNA, the CDR3 is TGTGCCAGCAGTTTAGGAAGGGGCAGCGCCAAAAACATTCAGTACTTC. The V and J genes are TRBV27 and TRBJ2-4; perhaps TRBD1 as D (5 bases). This CDR3 has 16 amino acids. Trimming took off 2 bases at V and 1 base at J, with 12 bases between the two ends. The germline V gene encodes CDR1 MNHEY and CDR2 SMNVEV (reference sequence).